This T cell receptor beta chain is from a study of shared clonotypes between healthy human individuals. Study details: The cohort had two women and three men, ages 18 to 49. Study results and caveats: A handful of donors had 5% to 6% of their naive CD4 clonotypes in common.

A deep-level run was used for the assay. TCRdb's table, derived via immunoSEQ multiplex PCR, lists solely in-frame clones and lacks some. The sample includes around 2,000,000 clones, 95% of them seen just once. Of note for this clone: Its antigen is not identified.

The sequence was obtained from a man younger than 35 in good health. The specimen sequenced was naive CD4+ T cells sorted from blood. Subset indicated: CD45RA+ positively selected.

Here the CDR3 reads CASSVYGTLDSNQPQHF. The CDR3 DNA reads as TGTGCCAGCAGCGTATACGGGACGTTGGATAGCAATCAGCCCCAGCATTTT. This chain connects TRBV21-1 to TRBJ1-5. TRBV21-1 has pseudogene status. The CDR3 extends over 17 amino acids.